A single sample gave rise to the 3 T cell receptor beta chains below, sequenced in a study of memory CD4+ T cells and cytomegalovirus serostatus. Single viable CD3+CD4+CD8-CD45RO+ cells were sorted as the memory CD4+ T cells. Sequenced by immunoSEQ multiplex PCR; TCRdb stores in-frame clones only, minus some. Of around 62,000 clones in the sample, approximately 80% were seen once. Sequencing was done on a sample of memory CD4+ T cells from blood. The source of these receptors is an adult in good health and CMV-seropositive.

This chain joins TRBV18 and TRBJ1-3; 7 nucleotides agree with TRBD1. This CDR3 spans 16 amino acids. Germline lookup yields CDR1 KGHSH and CDR2 LQKENI. Trimming at V came to 3 bases and at J to 0 bases, leaving 5 bases not matched to a gene. CDR3 protein: CASSPDRSHSGNTIYF. CDR3 coding DNA: TGTGCCAGCTCACCGGACAGGAGTCACTCTGGAAACACCATATATTTT.

This clone was found a few times. This chain connects TRBV30 to TRBJ1-2, with 7 bases fitting TRBD1. This CDR3 comprises 11 residues. Germline assignment: CDR1 GTSNPN and CDR2 SVGIG (reference sequence). The ends lost 2 bases at V and 11 bases at J; junction bases unmatched: 5. Here the CDR3 DNA reads TGTGCCTGGAGTTTAGGACAGGAGTACACCTTC. It encodes CAWSLGQEYTF.

The chain uses TRBV9 and TRBJ1-3, with TRBD1 identical over 8 bases. Germline CDR1 reads SGDLS; CDR2 reads YYNGEE. This CDR3 has 16 residues. V lost 4 bases to trimming and J lost 4 bases; unmatched junction nucleotides: 10. CDR3 region: CASSLDGDRMGNTIYF. CDR3 nucleotides: TGTGCCAGCAGCCTCGACGGGGACAGGATGGGAAACACCATATATTTT.